These 6 T cell receptor beta chains came from one sample sequenced in a study of CD8 T cells in ankylosing spondylitis. TCRdb fed the 5' RACE reads into MiXCR, producing one record per CDR3 protein. The repertoire consists of fewer than 200,000 distinct CDR3 sequences, with approximately 20% occurring once and the leading ten covering approximately 7.6%. Sequencing used blood, either unsorted or a sorted T cell fraction (not recorded which). These receptors all stem from a male donor with ankylosing spondylitis or in good health (not recorded which).

This clonotype was seen at least ten times. V and J are TRBV20-1 and TRBJ2-7; 9 nucleotides line up with TRBD2. The CDR3 length is 13 residues. Germline V gene lookup returns CDR1 DFQATT and CDR2 SNEGSKA (reference sequence). The V gene end was trimmed by 3 bases and the J gene end by 5 bases; junction bases not matched to a gene: 5. The CDR3, as DNA: TGCAGTGCTAGTCTAGCGGGATCCCACGAGCAGTACTTC. Encoded protein: CSASLAGSHEQYF.

The chain uses TRBV20-1 and TRBJ1-5; no reliable D call. This CDR3 comprises 13 residues. Between the trimmed V and J ends, which lost 1 base and 0 bases, there was a span of 4 bases. Germline V gene lookup returns CDR1 DFQATT and CDR2 SNEGSKA (reference sequence). The CDR3 DNA follows: TGCAGTGCTAGAGTAGATAGCAATCAGCCCCAGCATTTT. Residues: CSARVDSNQPQHF.

This clonotype turned up a few times. The J gene is TRBJ2-2, the V gene TRBV28, with D possibly being TRBD1 (6 bases). Germline-derived CDR1 and CDR2 are MDHEN and SYDVKM. The V gene lost 6 bases and the J gene lost 6 bases, with 17 bases spanning the gap. This CDR3 has 15 residues. The CDR3 spells CASRTRTAWAGELFF. CDR3 bases: TGTGCCAGCAGAACTAGGACAGCGTGGGCCGGGGAGCTGTTTTTT.

This clonotype has ten or more counts. J is TRBJ2-2 and V is TRBV10-3; maybe TRBD2 (5 bases). Germline V gene data show CDR1 as ENHRY and CDR2 as SYGVKD. V was trimmed by 0 bases and J by 5 bases, leaving 7 bases between them. The CDR3 runs 14 residues. The CDR3 loop reads CAISESGSTGELFF. In nucleotides, the CDR3 is TGTGCCATCAGTGAGTCGGGGAGTACCGGGGAGCTGTTTTTT.

This clonotype was observed a handful of times. The gene calls are TRBV6-6 and TRBJ2-7; D remains ambiguous. This CDR3 comprises 12 residues. The V end lost 10 bases, the J end lost 4 bases, and 14 bases lay between the germline ends. Germline assignment: CDR1 MNHNY and CDR2 SVGAGI (reference sequence). CDR3 DNA sequence: TGTGCCACTTCGGGCTACTCTTACGAGCAGTACTTC. Residues: CATSGYSYEQYF.

The table lists this clonotype with many counts. The chain combines TRBV28 with TRBJ2-2, with D tentatively TRBD1 (5 bases). Germline CDR1 MDHEN, CDR2 SYDVKM. This CDR3 spans 18 amino acids. V was shortened by 3 bases and J by 2 bases, with 19 bases between the two germline ends. The CDR3 nucleotides are TGTGCCAGCAGTTTGTTTCAGGTGTCAGGGAAAAACACCGGGGAGCTGTTTTTT. It specifies CASSLFQVSGKNTGELFF.